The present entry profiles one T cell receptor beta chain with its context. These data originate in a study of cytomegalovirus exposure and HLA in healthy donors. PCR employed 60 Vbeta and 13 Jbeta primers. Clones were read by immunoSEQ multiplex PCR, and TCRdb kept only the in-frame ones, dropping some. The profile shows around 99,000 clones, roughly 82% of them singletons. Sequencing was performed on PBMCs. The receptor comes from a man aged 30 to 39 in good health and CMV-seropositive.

CDR3 nucleotide sequence: TGCGCCAGCAGTCAATCTAGTCAGGTCGGTCACTTAATCACTGAAGCTTTCTTT. It translates to CASSQSSQVGHLITEAFF. The rearrangement links TRBV23-1 to TRBJ1-1; unclear D gene. TRBV23-1 is filed as an ORF, its function uncertain. V was shortened by 0 bases and J by 4 bases, with 21 bases between the two germline ends. The CDR3 sequence is 18 residues long.